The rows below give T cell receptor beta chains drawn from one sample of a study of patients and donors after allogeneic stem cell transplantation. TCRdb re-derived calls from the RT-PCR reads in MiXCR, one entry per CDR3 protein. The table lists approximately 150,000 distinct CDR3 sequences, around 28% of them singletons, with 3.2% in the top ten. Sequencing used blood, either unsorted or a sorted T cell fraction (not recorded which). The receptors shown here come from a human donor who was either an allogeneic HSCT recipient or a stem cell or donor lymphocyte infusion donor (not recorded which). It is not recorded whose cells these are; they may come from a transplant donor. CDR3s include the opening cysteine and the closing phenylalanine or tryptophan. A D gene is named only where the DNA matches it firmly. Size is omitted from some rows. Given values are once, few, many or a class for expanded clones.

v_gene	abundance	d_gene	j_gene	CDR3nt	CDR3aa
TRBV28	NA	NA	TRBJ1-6	TGTGCCAGCATCTCCGGCGGACCGAATTTACCCCTCCACTTT	CASISGGPNLPLHF
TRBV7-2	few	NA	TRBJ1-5	TGTGCCAGCAGCATCTGGATCAATCAGCCCCAGCATTTT	CASSIWINQPQHF
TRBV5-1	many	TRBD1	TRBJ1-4	TGCGCCAGCAGCTTGGGGGACAGGGAGCTTGAAAAACTGTTTTTT	CASSLGDRELEKLFF
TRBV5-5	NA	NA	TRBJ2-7	TGTGCCAGCAGCTTCTTACATCTATCCAGCTCCTACGAGCAGTACTTC	CASSFLHLSSSYEQYF
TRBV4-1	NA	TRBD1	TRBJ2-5	TGCGCCAGCAGCCAAGCTTGGACAGGACAAGAGACCCAGTACTTC	CASSQAWTGQETQYF
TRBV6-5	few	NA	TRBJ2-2	TGTGCCAGCAGCTCTTCTTGGACCAGTACGGCCGGGGAGCTGTTTTTT	CASSSSWTSTAGELFF
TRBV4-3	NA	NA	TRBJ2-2	TGCGCCAGCAGCCGAGACAGCTACGACACCGGGGAGCTGTTTTTT	CASSRDSYDTGELFF
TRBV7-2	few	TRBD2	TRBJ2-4	TGTGCCAGCAGCTCTCTAGCGGGTGGCATTCAGTACTTC	CASSSLAGGIQYF
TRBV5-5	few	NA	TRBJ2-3	TGTGCCAGCAGCTTGGGGTCAGATACGCAGTATTTT	CASSLGSDTQYF
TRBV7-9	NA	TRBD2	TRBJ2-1	TGTGCCAGCAGTGTGCTAGCGGTCCTGAATGAGCAGTTCTTC	CASSVLAVLNEQFF